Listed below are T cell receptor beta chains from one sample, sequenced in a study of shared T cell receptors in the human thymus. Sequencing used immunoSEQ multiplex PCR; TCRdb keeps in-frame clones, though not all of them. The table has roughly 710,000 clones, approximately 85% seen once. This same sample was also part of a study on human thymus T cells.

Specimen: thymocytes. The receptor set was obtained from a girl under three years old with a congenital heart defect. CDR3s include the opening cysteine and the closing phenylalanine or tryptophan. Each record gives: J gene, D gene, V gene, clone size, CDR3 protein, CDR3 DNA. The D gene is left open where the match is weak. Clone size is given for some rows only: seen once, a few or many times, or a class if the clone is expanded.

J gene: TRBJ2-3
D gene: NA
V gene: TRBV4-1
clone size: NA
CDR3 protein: CASSQEKLQTPSSTDTQYF
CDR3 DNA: TGCGCCAGCAGCCAAGAGAAGCTTCAAACTCCCTCTAGCACAGATACGCAGTATTTT

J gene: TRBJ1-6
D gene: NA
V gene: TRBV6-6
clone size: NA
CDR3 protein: CASTPSVESSPLHF
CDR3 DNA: TGTGCCAGCACCCCCTCGGTAGAGAGCTCACCCCTCCACTTT

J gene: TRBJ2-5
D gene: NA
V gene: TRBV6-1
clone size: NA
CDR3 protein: CASCGAAFQETQYF
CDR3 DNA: TGTGCCAGCTGCGGTGCGGCGTTCCAAGAGACCCAGTACTTC

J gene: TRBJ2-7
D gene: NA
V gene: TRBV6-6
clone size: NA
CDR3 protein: CASMNRVSYEQYF
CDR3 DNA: TGTGCCAGCATGAACAGGGTCTCCTACGAGCAGTACTTC

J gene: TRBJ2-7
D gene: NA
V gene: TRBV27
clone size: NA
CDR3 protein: CASSGRSQNPYEQYF
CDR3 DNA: TGTGCCAGCAGTGGGAGATCCCAAAACCCCTACGAGCAGTACTTC

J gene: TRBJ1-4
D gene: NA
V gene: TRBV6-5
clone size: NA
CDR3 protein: CASSYSIWTASEKLFF
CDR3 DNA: TGTGCCAGCAGTTACTCGATTTGGACAGCCTCTGAAAAACTGTTTTTT

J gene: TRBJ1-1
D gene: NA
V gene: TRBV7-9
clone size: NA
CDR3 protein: CASSLVPNGGLEEDTEAFF
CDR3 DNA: TGTGCCAGCAGCTTAGTCCCAAACGGAGGCTTGGAGGAGGACACTGAAGCTTTCTTT

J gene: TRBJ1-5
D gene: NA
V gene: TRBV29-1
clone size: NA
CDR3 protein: CSTEPRGKGTNQPQHF
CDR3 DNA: TGCAGCACTGAACCACGGGGGAAAGGGACCAATCAGCCCCAGCATTTT

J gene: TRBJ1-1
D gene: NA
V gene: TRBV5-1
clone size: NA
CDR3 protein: CASSRKRGFYTEAFF
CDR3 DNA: TGCGCCAGCAGCCGCAAGAGGGGGTTTTACACTGAAGCTTTCTTT

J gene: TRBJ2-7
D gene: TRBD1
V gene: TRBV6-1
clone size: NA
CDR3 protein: CASKGQGSYEQYF
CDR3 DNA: TGTGCCAGCAAAGGACAGGGTTCCTACGAGCAGTACTTC

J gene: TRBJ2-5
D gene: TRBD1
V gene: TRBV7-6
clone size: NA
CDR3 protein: CASSLGQGGDQETQYF
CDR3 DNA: TGTGCCAGCAGCCTGGGACAGGGTGGGGACCAAGAGACCCAGTACTTC

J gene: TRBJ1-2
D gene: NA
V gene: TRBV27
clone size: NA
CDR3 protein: CASRTVYDYGYTF
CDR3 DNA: TGTGCCAGCAGGACAGTATACGACTATGGCTACACCTTC

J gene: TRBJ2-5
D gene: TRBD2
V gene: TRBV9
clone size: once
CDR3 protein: CASSAGGGEGETQYF
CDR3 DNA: TGTGCCAGCAGCGCCGGGGGGGGTGAAGGAGAGACCCAGTACTTC

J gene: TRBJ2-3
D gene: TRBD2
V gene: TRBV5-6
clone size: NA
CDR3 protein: CASSGGEEQYF
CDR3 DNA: TGTGCCAGCAGCGGGGGGGAGGAGCAGTATTTT

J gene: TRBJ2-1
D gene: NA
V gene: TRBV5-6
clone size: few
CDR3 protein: CASSSHKKAPTDNEQFF
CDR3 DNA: TGTGCCAGCAGCTCACACAAAAAAGCCCCGACAGACAATGAGCAGTTCTTC

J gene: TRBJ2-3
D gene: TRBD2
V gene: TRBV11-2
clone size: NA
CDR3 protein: CASSHPRASGHKDTQYF
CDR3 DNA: TGTGCCAGCAGCCACCCTCGGGCTAGCGGGCATAAAGATACGCAGTATTTT

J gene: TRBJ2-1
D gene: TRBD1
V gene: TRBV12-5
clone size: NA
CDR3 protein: CASGGGQGLNEQFF
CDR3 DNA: TGTGCTAGTGGGGGGGGACAGGGGTTAAATGAGCAGTTCTTC

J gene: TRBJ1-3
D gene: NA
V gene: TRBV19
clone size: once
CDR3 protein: CASSPGSVVPNTIYF
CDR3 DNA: TGTGCCAGTAGCCCAGGGTCCGTCGTTCCCAACACCATATATTTT

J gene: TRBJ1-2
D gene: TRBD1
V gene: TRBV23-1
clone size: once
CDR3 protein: CADGSPGQAPNYGYTF
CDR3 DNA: TGCGCCGACGGCTCCCCGGGACAGGCCCCCAACTATGGCTACACCTTC

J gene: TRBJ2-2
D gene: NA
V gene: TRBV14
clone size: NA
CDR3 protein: CASSQERGPNTGELFF
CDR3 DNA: TGTGCCAGCAGCCAAGAGCGGGGGCCGAACACCGGGGAGCTGTTTTTT

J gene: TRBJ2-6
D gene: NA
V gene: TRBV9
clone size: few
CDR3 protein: CASSSGPRVGANVLTF
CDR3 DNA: TGTGCCAGCAGTAGTGGGCCCAGGGTTGGGGCCAACGTCCTGACTTTC

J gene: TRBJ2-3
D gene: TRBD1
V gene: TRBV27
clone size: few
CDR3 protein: CASSSHRGHEDTQYF
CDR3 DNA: TGTGCCAGCAGTTCCCACAGGGGGCACGAAGATACGCAGTATTTT

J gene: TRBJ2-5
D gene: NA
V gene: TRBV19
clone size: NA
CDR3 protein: CASRSSAETQYF
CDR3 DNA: TGTGCCAGTAGGTCTAGCGCGGAGACCCAGTACTTC

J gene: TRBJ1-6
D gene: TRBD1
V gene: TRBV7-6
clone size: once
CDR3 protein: CASSLGQGHSPLHF
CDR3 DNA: TGTGCCAGCAGCTTGGGACAGGGACATTCACCCCTCCACTTT

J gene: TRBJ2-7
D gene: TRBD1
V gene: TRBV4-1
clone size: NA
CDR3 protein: CASSQVFLRQGANYEQYF
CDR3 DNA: TGCGCCAGCAGCCAAGTGTTTCTTCGACAGGGGGCGAACTACGAGCAGTACTTC

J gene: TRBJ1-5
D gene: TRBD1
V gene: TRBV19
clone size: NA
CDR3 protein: CASSIGRTGSNQPQHF
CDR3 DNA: TGTGCCAGTAGTATAGGCAGGACAGGTAGCAATCAGCCCCAGCATTTT

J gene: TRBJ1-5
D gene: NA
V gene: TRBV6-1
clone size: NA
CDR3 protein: CASSDPPRQGGQPQHF
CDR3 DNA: TGTGCCAGCAGTGATCCCCCCAGGCAGGGTGGTCAGCCCCAGCATTTT

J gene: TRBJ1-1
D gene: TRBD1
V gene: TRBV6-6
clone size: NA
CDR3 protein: CASSYRGQFNTEAFF
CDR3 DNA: TGTGCCAGCAGTTATCGGGGACAGTTTAACACTGAAGCTTTCTTT